The rows below give T cell receptor beta chains drawn from one sample of a study of cytomegalovirus exposure and HLA in healthy donors. Data came from immunoSEQ multiplex PCR; TCRdb stores just in-frame clones and leaves some out. Counted here are approximately 130,000 clones, around 73% occurring once; the ten biggest clones make up approximately 1.2%. Sequenced: PBMCs. The receptor source for this set is a man aged 45-60 years in good health and CMV-seronegative. Both conserved end residues are part of each CDR3. A D gene is named only where the DNA matches it firmly. Expanded clones are given a class, and other clones once, few, many or no size at all.

j_call cdr3_length clone_size v_call d_call cdr3_nt cdr3_aa
TRBJ2-7 16 . TRBV4-2 TRBD1 TGTGCCAGCAGCCAAGTTTACGGACAGGTGGACTCCGAGCAGTACTTC CASSQVYGQVDSEQYF
TRBJ1-3 15 few TRBV6-5 TRBD1 TGTGCCAGCAGGCCCGGGGACAGCTCTGGAAACACCATATATTTT CASRPGDSSGNTIYF
TRBJ2-3 16 . TRBV18 TRBD2 TGTGCCAGCTCACCACGGGGTAGCGGGATCACAGATACGCAGTATTTT CASSPRGSGITDTQYF
TRBJ1-1 15 few TRBV18 . TGTGCCAGCTCACCACGTGTAGCCGATAACACTGAAGCTTTCTTT CASSPRVADNTEAFF
TRBJ1-2 14 . TRBV30 TRBD1 TGTGCCTGGAGCCTACAGGGGAGAGACTATGGCTACACCTTC CAWSLQGRDYGYTF
TRBJ2-5 15 . TRBV7-3 TRBD1 TGTGCCAGCAGCCCAGAGACAGGGGGACAAGAGACCCAGTACTTC CASSPETGGQETQYF
TRBJ2-2 17 . TRBV9 . TGTGCCAGCAGCGTACGGAGCGGAAGCGAGAACACCGGGGAGCTGTTTTTT CASSVRSGSENTGELFF
TRBJ2-7 13 . TRBV28 TRBD2 TGTGCCAGCAGCCCAGGACTAGCGGGAGTACAGTACTTC CASSPGLAGVQYF
TRBJ2-1 13 . TRBV18 . TGTGCCAGCTCACCACAGGCGGAGAATGAGCAGTTCTTC CASSPQAENEQFF
TRBJ2-7 15 few TRBV2 . TGTGCCAGCAGTGAAGAAGCGGGTAATGTCTACGAGCAGTACTTC CASSEEAGNVYEQYF
TRBJ2-7 14 few TRBV6-1 TRBD2 TGTGCCAGCAGTGAAGGGGGGGGTCCCTACGAGCAGTACTTC CASSEGGGPYEQYF
TRBJ1-2 13 . TRBV13 . TGTGCCAGCAGCTTAGGCGGGAACTATGGCTACACCTTC CASSLGGNYGYTF
TRBJ2-2 14 . TRBV4-3 TRBD1 TGCGCCAGTAGCAAAACAGGGGGAGACGGGGAGCTGTTTTTT CASSKTGGDGELFF
TRBJ2-3 14 . TRBV28 TRBD2 TGTGCCAGCACCTGGGGAGGGCGCACAGATACGCAGTATTTT CASTWGGRTDTQYF
TRBJ2-5 18 . TRBV7-9 TRBD2 TGTGCCAGCAGCTTACCGCTGAGACTAGCGGGAGTTCAAGAGACCCAGTACTTC CASSLPLRLAGVQETQYF
TRBJ1-2 13 . TRBV7-2 . TGTGCCAGCAGCTTAGGGCGGGGGAACGGCTACACCTTC CASSLGRGNGYTF
TRBJ2-3 17 . TRBV7-2 . TGTGCCAGCAGCTCCCCCAACAGGAGCTCTAGCACAGATACGCAGTATTTT CASSSPNRSSSTDTQYF
TRBJ2-1 15 . TRBV7-8 TRBD2 TGTGCCAGCAGTTATAGCGGGGTCGGATACAATGAGCAGTTCTTC CASSYSGVGYNEQFF
TRBJ2-7 14 . TRBV6-1 . TGTGCCAGCATGGACAGAAAGAGCTCCTACGAGCAGTACTTC CASMDRKSSYEQYF
TRBJ2-2 16 once TRBV4-3 TRBD1 TGCGCCAGCAGCCAAAGAGCACAGGGGGCTGCCGGGGAGCTGTTTTTT CASSQRAQGAAGELFF
TRBJ2-1 10 . TRBV20-1 . TGCAGTGCTAGAGCAAATGAGCAGTTCTTC CSARANEQFF
TRBJ2-1 16 . TRBV9 TRBD2 TGTGCCAGCAGCGTAGCCGAGACTAGCGGCTACAATGAGCAGTTCTTC CASSVAETSGYNEQFF
TRBJ2-5 15 . TRBV6-5 . TGTGCCAGCACCCCCTTTGCAGGTGCCCAAGAGACCCAGTACTTC CASTPFAGAQETQYF
TRBJ2-1 23 . TRBV5-1 TRBD2 TGCGCCAGCAGCCTTACTCCCGTCGGGACTAGCGGGATTTGGCAGGTCCTCTACAATGAGCAGTTCTTC CASSLTPVGTSGIWQVLYNEQFF
TRBJ1-1 13 . TRBV7-7 . TGTGCTAGCAGCCTCGGACAGAACACTGAAGCTTTCTTT CASSLGQNTEAFF
TRBJ2-1 16 . TRBV7-2 . TGTGCCAGCAGCGGGTATCCTTTAGGGAGAACCAATGAGCAGTTCTTC CASSGYPLGRTNEQFF
TRBJ2-7 15 . TRBV7-2 . TGTGCCAGCAGCTTAGAGGGGATGCCCTCCTACGAGCAGTACTTC CASSLEGMPSYEQYF
TRBJ2-5 15 . TRBV28 TRBD2 TGTGCCAGCAGTTCCCAGGAGGGAGGGAAGGAGACCCAGTACTTC CASSSQEGGKETQYF
TRBJ2-5 16 . TRBV29-1 . TGCAGCGTTGTCCCCCTGGCCTCGGAGGGCTTGGAGACCCAGTACTTC CSVVPLASEGLETQYF
TRBJ2-1 19 . TRBV27 TRBD2 TGTGCCAGCAGTTATTCGGGGACTAGCGGGAGCGCCACCTACAATGAGCAGTTCTTC CASSYSGTSGSATYNEQFF
TRBJ2-2 14 . TRBV5-1 . TGCGCCAGCAGCCTGCAGGGGAACACCGGGGAGCTGTTTTTT CASSLQGNTGELFF
TRBJ2-7 13 . TRBV7-2 . TGTGCCAGCAGCTTAGGGCTAGCCTACGAGCAGTACTTC CASSLGLAYEQYF
TRBJ2-1 16 few TRBV11-1 TRBD2 TGTGCCAGCAGCTTAGCGGGAGGGCCGACTTACAATGAGCAGTTCTTC CASSLAGGPTYNEQFF
TRBJ2-7 12 . TRBV7-9 TRBD1 TGTGCCAGCAGCCCGGACAGGGGAAAGGAGTACTTC CASSPDRGKEYF
TRBJ1-2 16 . TRBV7-9 . TGTGCCAGCAGCTTAGGGGCACTCGGGGATAACTATGGCTACACCTTC CASSLGALGDNYGYTF
TRBJ2-2 15 . TRBV27 TRBD1 TGTGCCAGCAGTCACAGGGGGCGGGACACCGGGGAGCTGTTTTTT CASSHRGRDTGELFF
TRBJ2-5 11 . TRBV20-1 . TGCAGTGCCCGAGAGTGGGAGACCCAGTACTTC CSAREWETQYF
TRBJ1-2 12 . TRBV15 . TGTGCCACCAGCGCCGACAGGTATGGCTACACCTTC CATSADRYGYTF
TRBJ1-1 14 . TRBV19 TRBD1 TGTGCCAGTAGTATCCCAGGGGGAAGGCCTGAAGCTTTCTTT CASSIPGGRPEAFF
TRBJ2-4 16 . TRBV4-1 . TGCGCCAGCAGCGAAGACAGTATCCTAGCCAAAAACATTCAGTACTTC CASSEDSILAKNIQYF